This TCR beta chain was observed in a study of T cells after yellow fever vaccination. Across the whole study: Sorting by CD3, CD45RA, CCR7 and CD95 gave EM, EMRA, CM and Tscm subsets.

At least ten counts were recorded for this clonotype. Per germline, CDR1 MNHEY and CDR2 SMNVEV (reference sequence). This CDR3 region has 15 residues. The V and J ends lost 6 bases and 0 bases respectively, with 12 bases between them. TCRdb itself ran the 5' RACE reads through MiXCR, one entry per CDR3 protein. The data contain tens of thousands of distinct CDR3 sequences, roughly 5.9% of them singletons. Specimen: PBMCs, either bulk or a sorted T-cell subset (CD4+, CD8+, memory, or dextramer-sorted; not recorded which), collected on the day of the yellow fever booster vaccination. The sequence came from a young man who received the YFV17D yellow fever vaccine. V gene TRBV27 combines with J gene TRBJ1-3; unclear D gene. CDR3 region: CASRAGSVSGNTIYF. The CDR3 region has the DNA TGTGCCAGCAGGGCAGGCTCCGTCTCTGGAAACACCATATATTTT.